The 4 T cell receptor beta chains below come from one sample, sequenced in a study of OX40 agonist ivuxolimab in advanced cancers. TCRdb's copy holds only in-frame clones and misses some; the assay was immunoSEQ multiplex PCR. The sample shows roughly 79,000 clones, 91% of them seen only once. Sequencing was performed on CD4+ or CD8+ T cells sorted from blood, taken in a trial of the OX40 agonist ivuxolimab. The receptors were gathered from an adult with an advanced solid tumor such as melanoma, head and neck, liver or kidney cancer.

The chain joins TRBV4-3 to TRBJ2-7, with D perhaps TRBD2 (5 bases). Germline V lookup: CDR1 LGHNA, CDR2 YSLEER. The CDR3 loop spans 13 amino acids. V was shortened by 4 bases and J by 2 bases, with 9 bases between the two germline ends. CDR3 nucleotides: TGCGCCAGCAGCCCAGGACTCACCTACGAGCAGTACTTC. It yields the protein CASSPGLTYEQYF.

This chain joins TRBV18 and TRBJ1-1; no firm D call. The CDR3 loop spans 15 amino acids. Germline-derived CDR1 and CDR2 are KGHSH and LQKENI. Between the trimmed V and J ends, which lost 4 bases and 1 base, there was a span of 13 bases. The CDR3 loop is CASSLQRLGNTEAFF. CDR3 DNA sequence: TGTGCCAGCTCACTCCAAAGACTCGGGAACACTGAAGCTTTCTTT.

V usage is TRBV5-1 and J usage is TRBJ2-7, with D unresolved. Germline lookup yields CDR1 SGHRS and CDR2 YFSETQ. V lost 4 bases and J lost 0, with 14 bases in between. The CDR3 runs to 15 residues. CDR3 bases: TGCGCCAGCAGCCCGCATCTCCTGAGCTCCTACGAGCAGTACTTC. Its translation: CASSPHLLSSYEQYF.

This chain uses TRBV5-4 with TRBJ2-7; TRBD2 matches 11 bases. The V gene end was trimmed by 4 bases and the J gene end by 4 bases; junction bases not matched to a gene: 10. CDR1 is SGHNT and CDR2 is YYREEE in the germline V gene (reference sequence). The length of the CDR3 is 16 residues. The CDR3 is CASSLAGGLAVYEQYF. The CDR3 coding sequence is TGTGCCAGCAGCCTAGCCGGGGGACTAGCGGTTTACGAGCAGTACTTC.